Presented here are 19 T cell receptor beta chains from one specimen sequenced in a study of Graves' ophthalmopathy and Graves' hyperthyroidism. Amplification of the TCR beta CDR3 regions used RNA transcripts (as template). The first round was an RT-PCR with HTBI primers, and the second round was a multiplex PCR. Each CDR3 protein gets one entry after TCRdb re-called the multiplex PCR reads with MiXCR. The table shows about 380,000 distinct CDR3 sequences, with 15% occurring only once. Sequencing was carried out using peripheral blood. These receptors were taken from a woman younger than 35 with stable Graves' hyperthyroidism.

This rearrangement joins TRBV6-5 to TRBJ1-3; D unresolved. CDR1 is MNHEY and CDR2 is SVGAGI in the germline V gene. The CDR3 covers 15 residues. Deletions cut 8 bases from V and 0 bases from J, with 14 bases between. The CDR3, as DNA: TGTGCCAGCCAGACGACGATTAACTCTGGAAACACCATATATTTT. Translation gives CASQTTINSGNTIYF.

V and J are TRBV12-3 or TRBV12-4 and TRBJ1-1; D might be TRBD1 (5 bases). CDR3 length: 13 amino acids. Trimming stripped 1 base from V and 5 bases from J, with 8 bases between. The CDR3 DNA reads as TGTGCCAGCAGTTTAGAGACAGTAACTGAAGCTTTCTTT. Protein: CASSLETVTEAFF.

In this sample, this clonotype turned up many times. The chain is built from TRBV12-3 or TRBV12-4 and TRBJ2-7; D might be TRBD2 (6 bases). V was clipped by 5 bases and J by 6 bases, with 20 bases between them. There are 15 residues in the CDR3. CDR3 DNA sequence: TGTGCCAGCAGTCTGGCGGGGTACGCTAAGAGCGAGCAGTACTTC. It is translated as CASSLAGYAKSEQYF.

V is TRBV5-1 and J is TRBJ1-1; no clear D. This CDR3 is built from 14 residues. CDR1 and CDR2 from the germline V gene are SGHRS and YFSETQ. V was cut by 4 bases and J by 0 bases, with 10 bases left in between. The CDR3: CASSPRHLNTEAFF. CDR3 in DNA: TGCGCCAGCAGCCCCCGACACCTGAACACTGAAGCTTTCTTT. Supplemented by reference TRBV5-1 and TRBJ1-1, the full variable domain reads KAGVTQTPRYLIKTRGQQVTLSCSPISGHRSVSWYQQTPGQGLQFLFEYFSETQRNKGNFPGRFSGRQFSNSRSEMNVSTLELGDSALYLCASSPRHLNTEAFFGQGTRLTVV.

A single count supports this clonotype. Just one base apart from a much larger clone, this may be a read error. This CDR3 is missing its conserved last phenylalanine or tryptophan, likely due to a read error. CDR3 loop: CASSMDRDRFYGYTI. In DNA form, the CDR3 reads TGTGCCAGTAGTATGGACAGGGATAGATTCTATGGCTACACCATC. The V and J genes are TRBV19 and TRBJ1-2; the match to TRBD1 covers 8 bases. The CDR3 is 15 amino acids. Germline trimming cut 3 bases from V and 4 bases from J; bases unmatched to any gene: 7. Per germline, CDR1 LNHDA and CDR2 SQIVND (reference sequence).

This clonotype was observed many times. V gene TRBV12-3 or TRBV12-4 combines with J gene TRBJ1-2; TRBD1 is a possible D gene (5 bases). V lost 3 bases to trimming and J lost 8 bases, with 13 bases between them. The CDR3 is 13 residues long. CDR3 loop: CASSLGQENGYTF. The CDR3 nucleotides read TGTGCCAGCAGTTTGGGGCAGGAGAACGGCTACACCTTC.

This clonotype has ten or more counts. CDR3 amino acids: CASRRSPSSGGSQETQYF. CDR3 in DNA: TGTGCCAGCAGGAGGTCCCCTTCTAGCGGGGGAAGTCAAGAGACCCAGTACTTC. The V gene is TRBV6-2 or TRBV6-3, the J gene TRBJ2-5; 10 bases agree with TRBD2. Germline lookup yields CDR1 MNHEY and CDR2 SVGEGT. The CDR3 runs 18 residues. V gave up 6 bases and J gave up 2 bases; unmatched junction bases: 15.

This clonotype was seen at least ten times. The V call is TRBV27, the J call TRBJ1-2; 7 nucleotides align to TRBD1. Germline V lookup: CDR1 MNHEY, CDR2 SMNVEV (reference sequence). The length of the CDR3 is 14 residues. V lost 8 bases and J lost 0; bases outside the gene matches: 6. The CDR3 nucleotides are TGTGCCAGCGGGACAGTCCTAGCTAACTATGGCTACACCTTC. The encoded protein is CASGTVLANYGYTF.

This clonotype was detected ten times or more. The chain couples TRBV20-1 to TRBJ1-2, with D possibly matching TRBD1 (6 bases). The CDR3 has 13 amino acids. The germline V and J ends were trimmed by 5 bases and 4 bases, with 14 bases remaining between them. The germline gives CDR1 DFQATT, CDR2 SNEGSKA (reference sequence). In DNA form, the CDR3 reads TGCAGTGCTTCCAAAGGGGGGGTCTATGGCTACACCTTC. Translating gives CSASKGGVYGYTF.

As to this clonotype: A single base separates this from a much larger clone, so it may be a read error. J is TRBJ1-2 and V is TRBV10-2; 7 bases fit TRBD1. Germline CDR1 is WSHSY and CDR2 is SAAADI. This CDR3 region has 14 residues. The junction had 14 bases not matched to a gene; V was cut back by 8 bases and J by 8 bases. The CDR3 spells CASWEGQWTWGYTF. The CDR3 nucleotides are TGCGCCAGCTGGGAGGGACAGTGGACTTGGGGCTACACCTTC.

This clonotype was observed once. This clone may be a read error of a much larger clone one base away. This is likely a read error, given that the CDR3 carries no conserved phenylalanine or tryptophan at its end. The chain uses TRBV11-2 and TRBJ1-2, with D uncertain. The CDR3 contains 15 residues. Germline lookup yields CDR1 SGHAT and CDR2 FQNNGV. V was clipped by 3 bases and J by 4 bases, with 15 bases between them. The CDR3 sequence is CASSLLRTVLYGYTV. The CDR3 DNA reads as TGTGCCAGCAGCTTGCTACGAACAGTGCTCTATGGCTACACCGTC.

The V and J genes are TRBV7-8 and TRBJ2-7; no definite D call. Germline loops: CDR1 SGHVS, CDR2 FQNEAQ. V was shortened by 5 bases and J by 6 bases, with 8 bases between the two germline ends. This CDR3 is built from 11 residues. The CDR3 nucleotides read TGTGCCAGCAGCACCCCTCGCGAGCAGTACTTC. Encoded protein: CASSTPREQYF.

The chain joins TRBV19 to TRBJ1-2; TRBD1 agrees at 8 bases. The ends lost 7 bases at V and 4 bases at J; junction bases unmatched: 8. The CDR3 length is 14 residues. Germline V gene sequence: CDR1 LNHDA, CDR2 SQIVND (reference sequence). CDR3 in DNA: TGTGCCAGTACCCTCTTGGGACAGGCCTATGGCTACACCTTC. As protein: CASTLLGQAYGYTF.

This clonotype was recorded a few times. This may arise from a read error, as a much more abundant clone is one base away. The chain combines TRBV12-3 or TRBV12-4 with TRBJ1-1; TRBD1 aligns across 8 bases. This CDR3 is 14 amino acids long. CDR3 amino acids: CASSLGQAGDEACF. CDR3 nucleotides: TGTGCCAGCAGTTTGGGACAGGCGGGGGATGAAGCTTGCTTT.

This chain joins TRBV29-1 and TRBJ2-7; perhaps D is TRBD1 or TRBD2 (5 bases each). Trimming left V 3 bases short and J 2 bases short, with 14 bases between. Looked up from germline, CDR1 is SQVTM and CDR2 is ANQGSEA. CDR3 length: 14 amino acids. The CDR3 region has the DNA TGCAGCGTTGATCCGGGACCCCGGCCCTACGAGCAGTACTTC. This sequence encodes CSVDPGPRPYEQYF.

This clonotype was recorded at least ten times. V usage is TRBV2 and J usage is TRBJ1-2; 8 bases map to TRBD1. Germline assignment: CDR1 SNHLY and CDR2 FYNNEI. This CDR3 comprises 13 residues. Trimming at V came to 6 bases and at J to 4 bases, leaving 4 bases not matched to a gene. The CDR3 DNA reads TGTGCCAGCAGCGGGGACAGGATCTATGGCTACACCTTC. Its translation is CASSGDRIYGYTF.

For this clonotype: A clone one base away is much larger, so this may be a read error. The chain links TRBV7-9 to TRBJ2-7; 10 bases fit TRBD2. The CDR3 sequence is 15 residues long. The trim removed 7 bases at V and 9 bases at J, leaving 15 bases unmatched. The germline gives CDR1 SEHNR, CDR2 FQNEAQ (reference sequence). The CDR3 spells CASITLAGDLRGQYF. DNA of the CDR3: TGTGCCAGCATCACTCTAGCGGGGGACCTACGTGGGCAGTACTTC.

This clonotype has at least ten counts. The chain joins TRBV6-2 or TRBV6-3 to TRBJ2-5, with TRBD1 identical over 10 bases. There are 17 residues in the CDR3. V gave up 5 bases and J gave up 4 bases; unmatched junction bases: 13. Germline V CDR1 and CDR2: MNHEY, SVGEGT. The CDR3 loop reads CASSPMIGTGVIETQYF. The CDR3, as DNA: TGTGCCAGCAGTCCGATGATCGGGACAGGGGTCATAGAGACCCAGTACTTC.

In its sample, this clonotype was seen many times. This chain links TRBV6-5 with TRBJ1-1; D gene ambiguous. CDR1 MNHEY and CDR2 SVGAGI come from the germline V gene. Deletions cut 8 bases from V and 0 bases from J, with 10 bases between. The CDR3 extends over 13 amino acids. Here the CDR3 DNA reads TGTGCCAGCCTAAGGCGAATGAACACTGAAGCTTTCTTT. Protein product: CASLRRMNTEAFF.